The rows below give T cell receptor beta chains drawn from one sample of a study of regulatory T cells in long-lasting Graves disease. TCRdb called the multiplex PCR reads again in MiXCR, with one record for every CDR3 protein. Among 530,000 or so distinct CDR3 sequences listed, approximately 16% were seen once. These data were also filed under a second study, of T cells in Graves' hyperthyroidism and ophthalmopathy.

Specimen: peripheral blood mononuclear cells (PBMCs), collected at new diagnosis, from a patient treated with antithyroid drugs. These receptor sequences come from a man aged 18 to 35 with Graves disease. CDR3s include the opening cysteine and the closing phenylalanine or tryptophan.

j_gene,v_gene,CDR3aa
TRBJ1-5,TRBV5-1,CASSAGTGGGQPQHF
TRBJ2-3,TRBV3-1,CASRSGTGPQSTQYF
TRBJ2-1,TRBV11-3,CASSLTGTSGNEQFF
TRBJ2-7,TRBV30,CACLAGGAQYF
TRBJ1-5,TRBV20-1,CSARRAASNQPQHF
TRBJ2-7,TRBV5-1,CASSSPRASSYEQYF
TRBJ1-2,TRBV30,CARDIRGYGYTF
TRBJ2-7,TRBV9,CASSVGLTAYEQYF
TRBJ2-7,TRBV30,CAWSETGYEQYF
TRBJ2-1,TRBV7-3,CASSSGGSGDEQFF
TRBJ2-1,TRBV30,CAWSTVRDSYNEQFF
TRBJ2-1,TRBV12-3/TRBV12-4,CASTTTDSFYNEQFF
TRBJ1-4,TRBV12-3/TRBV12-4,CASSSGLLTQGEKLFF
TRBJ2-7,TRBV4-1,CASSRNNEQYF
TRBJ1-2,TRBV27,CASSPRGAFYGYTF
TRBJ2-2,TRBV11-2,CASSSPPSGELFF
TRBJ1-1,TRBV18,CASSPFSGLGTEAFF
TRBJ2-5,TRBV2,CASSVSSHQETQYF
TRBJ2-1,TRBV5-1,CASGPGGAFGNEQFF
TRBJ2-6,TRBV20-1,CSAWQGSGANVLTF
TRBJ2-3,TRBV20-1,CSARDPGTSGADTQYF
TRBJ1-2,TRBV9,CASSSRRSGYGYTF
TRBJ2-1,TRBV19,CASRPGTSPVYNEQFF
TRBJ2-1,TRBV30,CAWRTSGSLNEQFF
TRBJ2-5,TRBV2,CASKRTGAGLETQYF
TRBJ1-3,TRBV27,CASSLIGDSGNTIYF
TRBJ2-7,TRBV28,CASSYGTGYEQYF
TRBJ2-1,TRBV4-1,CASSQDSPGSYNEQFF
TRBJ2-2,TRBV4-1,CASSQDVAGGGSGELFF
TRBJ2-1,TRBV4-1,CASSQERLAGYNEQFF
TRBJ1-1,TRBV30,CAWTSVGVGTEAFF
TRBJ2-7,TRBV29-1,CSVESAGYEQYF
TRBJ2-1,TRBV12-3/TRBV12-4,CASSFHRPGTSGGQYNEQFF
TRBJ1-1,TRBV7-2,CASSFLDRGTTEAFF
TRBJ2-1,TRBV7-9,CASSLGLGAEQFF
TRBJ2-5,TRBV12-3/TRBV12-4,CASSPNQGKETQYF
TRBJ2-1,TRBV7-3,CASSSSRLAGGDEQFF